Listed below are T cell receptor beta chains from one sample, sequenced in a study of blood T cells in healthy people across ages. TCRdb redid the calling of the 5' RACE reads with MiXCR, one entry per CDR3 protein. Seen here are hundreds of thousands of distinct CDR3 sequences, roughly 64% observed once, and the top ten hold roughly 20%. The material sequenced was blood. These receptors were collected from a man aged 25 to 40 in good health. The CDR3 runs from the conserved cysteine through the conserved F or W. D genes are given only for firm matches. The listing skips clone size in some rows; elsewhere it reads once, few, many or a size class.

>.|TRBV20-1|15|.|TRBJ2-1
CSARLQGKGFNEQFF
TGCAGTGCTCGGTTACAGGGTAAAGGCTTCAATGAGCAGTTCTTC
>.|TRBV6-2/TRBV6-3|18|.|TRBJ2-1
CASSGGGPWTKSYNEQFF
TGTGCCAGCAGTGGGGGGGGGCCTTGGACGAAATCCTACAATGAGCAGTTCTTC
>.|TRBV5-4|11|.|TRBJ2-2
CASSRLGELFF
TGTGCCAGCAGCCGACTCGGGGAGCTGTTTTTT
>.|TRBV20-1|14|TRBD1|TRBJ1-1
CSALEYPGQGEAFF
TGCAGTGCTCTCGAATACCCGGGACAGGGCGAAGCTTTCTTT
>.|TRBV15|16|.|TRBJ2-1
CATSRANRADQETQFF
TGTGCCACCAGCAGAGCCAACAGGGCAGACCAAGAGACCCAGTTCTTC
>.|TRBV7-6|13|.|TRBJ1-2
CASRREEGDGYTF
TGTGCCAGCAGGCGCGAGGAGGGGGATGGCTACACCTTC
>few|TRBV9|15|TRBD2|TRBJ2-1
CASSVDGRAHNEQFF
TGTGCCAGCAGCGTAGACGGGAGGGCCCACAATGAGCAGTTCTTC
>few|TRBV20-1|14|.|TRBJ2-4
CSAPDGGAKNIQYF
TGCAGTGCTCCTGACGGGGGAGCCAAAAACATTCAGTACTTC
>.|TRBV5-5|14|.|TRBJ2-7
CASKVDPGFYEQYF
TGTGCCAGCAAGGTAGACCCCGGATTCTACGAGCAGTACTTC
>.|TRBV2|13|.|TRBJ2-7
CASLVDSSYEQYF
TGTGCCAGCCTGGTGGACAGCTCCTACGAGCAGTACTTC
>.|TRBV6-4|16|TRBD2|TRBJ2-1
CASSDSPSGESNEQFF
TGTGCCAGCAGTGACTCCCCTAGCGGGGAGAGCAATGAGCAGTTCTTC
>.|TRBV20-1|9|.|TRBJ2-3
CSVKNTQYF
TGCAGTGTAAAAAATACGCAGTATTTT
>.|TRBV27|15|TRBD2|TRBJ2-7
CASSWAAGGLYEQYF
TGTGCCAGCAGTTGGGCGGCGGGAGGGTTGTACGAGCAGTACTTC
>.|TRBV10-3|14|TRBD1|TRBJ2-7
CAISEVQGDYKQYF
TGTGCCATCAGTGAAGTACAGGGGGATTACAAGCAGTACTTC
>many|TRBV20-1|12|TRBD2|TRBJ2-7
CSAKREFYEQYF
TGCAGTGCGAAGCGGGAGTTCTACGAGCAGTACTTC
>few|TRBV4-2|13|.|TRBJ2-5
CASKGGPSGTQYF
TGTGCCAGCAAAGGCGGCCCCTCAGGGACCCAGTACTTC
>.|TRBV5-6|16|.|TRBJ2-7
CASSLATAGYSHEQYF
TGTGCCAGCAGCTTGGCCACCGCAGGGTATTCCCACGAGCAGTACTTC
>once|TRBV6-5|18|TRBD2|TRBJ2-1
CASSSRPVGLADLSEQFF
TGTGCCAGCAGTTCGAGGCCCGTCGGACTAGCGGATTTAAGTGAGCAGTTCTTC
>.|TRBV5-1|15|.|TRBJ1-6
CASSLENSYNSPLHF
TGCGCCAGCAGCTTGGAGAATTCCTATAATTCACCCCTCCACTTT
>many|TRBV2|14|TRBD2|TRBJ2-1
CASTGLAGRGEQFF
TGTGCCAGCACGGGACTAGCGGGTCGGGGTGAGCAGTTCTTC
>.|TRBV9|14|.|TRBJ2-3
CASSGAGEADTQYF
TGTGCCAGCAGCGGAGCTGGGGAGGCCGATACGCAGTATTTT
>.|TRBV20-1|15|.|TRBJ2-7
CSARDFRLGGNEQYF
TGCAGTGCTAGAGATTTTAGACTAGGGGGCAATGAGCAGTACTTC